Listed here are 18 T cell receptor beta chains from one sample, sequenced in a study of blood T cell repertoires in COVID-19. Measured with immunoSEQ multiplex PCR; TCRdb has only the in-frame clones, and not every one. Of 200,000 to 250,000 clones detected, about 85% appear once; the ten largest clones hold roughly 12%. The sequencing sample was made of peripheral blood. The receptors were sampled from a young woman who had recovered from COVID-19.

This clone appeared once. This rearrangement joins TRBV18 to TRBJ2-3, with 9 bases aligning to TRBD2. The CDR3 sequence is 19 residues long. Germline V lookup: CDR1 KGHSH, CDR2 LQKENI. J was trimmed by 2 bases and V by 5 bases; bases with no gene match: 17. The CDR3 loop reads CASSVMPGLAIGNTDTQYF. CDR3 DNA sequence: TGTGCCAGCTCAGTTATGCCCGGACTAGCGATTGGGAACACAGATACGCAGTATTTT.

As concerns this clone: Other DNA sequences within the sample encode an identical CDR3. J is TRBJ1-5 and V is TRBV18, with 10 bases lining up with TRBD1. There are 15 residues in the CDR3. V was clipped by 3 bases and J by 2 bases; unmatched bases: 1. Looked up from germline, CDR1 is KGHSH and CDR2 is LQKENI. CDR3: CASSPTGGGNQPQHF. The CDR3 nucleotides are TGTGCCAGCTCACCGACAGGGGGCGGCAATCAGCCCCAGCATTTT.

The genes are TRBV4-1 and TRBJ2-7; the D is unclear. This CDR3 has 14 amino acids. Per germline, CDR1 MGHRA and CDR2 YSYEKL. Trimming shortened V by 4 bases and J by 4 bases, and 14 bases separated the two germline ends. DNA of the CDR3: TGCGCCAGCAGCCCCCGCCTGACAAGGTACGAGCAGTACTTC. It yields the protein CASSPRLTRYEQYF.

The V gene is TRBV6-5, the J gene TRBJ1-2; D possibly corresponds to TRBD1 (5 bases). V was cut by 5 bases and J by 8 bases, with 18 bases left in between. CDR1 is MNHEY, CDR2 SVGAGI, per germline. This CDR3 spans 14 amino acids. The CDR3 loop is CASSPKTGLKGYTF. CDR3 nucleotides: TGTGCCAGCAGTCCCAAAACAGGTTTAAAGGGCTACACCTTC.

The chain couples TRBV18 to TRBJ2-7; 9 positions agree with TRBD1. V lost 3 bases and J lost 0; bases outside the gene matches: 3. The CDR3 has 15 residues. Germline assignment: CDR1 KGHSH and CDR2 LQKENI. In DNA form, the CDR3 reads TGTGCCAGCTCACCTTTGGGACAGGGCTCCTACGAGCAGTACTTC. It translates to CASSPLGQGSYEQYF.

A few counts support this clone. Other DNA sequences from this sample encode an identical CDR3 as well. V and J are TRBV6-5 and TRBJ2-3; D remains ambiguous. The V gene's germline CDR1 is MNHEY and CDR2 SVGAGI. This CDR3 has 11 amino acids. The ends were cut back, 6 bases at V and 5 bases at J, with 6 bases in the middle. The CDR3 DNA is TGTGCCAGCAGCCGAGGAGATACGCAGTATTTT. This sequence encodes CASSRGDTQYF.

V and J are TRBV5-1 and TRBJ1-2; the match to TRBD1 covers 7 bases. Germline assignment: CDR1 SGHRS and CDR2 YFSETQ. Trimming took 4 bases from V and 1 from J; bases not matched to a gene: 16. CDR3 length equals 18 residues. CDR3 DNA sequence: TGCGCCAGCAGCACGCCCTTCGGCACTACAGGGGTTAACTATGGCTACACCTTC. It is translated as CASSTPFGTTGVNYGYTF.

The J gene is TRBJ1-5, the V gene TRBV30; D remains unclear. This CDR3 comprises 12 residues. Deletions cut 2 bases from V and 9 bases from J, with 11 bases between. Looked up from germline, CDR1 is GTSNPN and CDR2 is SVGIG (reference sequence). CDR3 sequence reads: CAWSTPLGPQHF. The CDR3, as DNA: TGTGCCTGGAGTACTCCCCTAGGGCCCCAGCATTTT.

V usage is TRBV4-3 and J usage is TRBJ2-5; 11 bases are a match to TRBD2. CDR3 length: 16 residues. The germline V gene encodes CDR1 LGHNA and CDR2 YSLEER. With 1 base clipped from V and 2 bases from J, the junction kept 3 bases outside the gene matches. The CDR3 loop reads CASSQVTSGTQETQYF. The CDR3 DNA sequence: TGCGCCAGCAGCCAAGTGACTAGCGGGACACAAGAGACCCAGTACTTC.

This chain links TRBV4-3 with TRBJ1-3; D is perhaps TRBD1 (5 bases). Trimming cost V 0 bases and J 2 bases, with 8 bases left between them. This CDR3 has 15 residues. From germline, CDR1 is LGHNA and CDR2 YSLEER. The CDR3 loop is CASSQEAQAGNTIYF. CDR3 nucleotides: TGCGCCAGCAGCCAAGAGGCACAGGCTGGAAACACCATATATTTT.

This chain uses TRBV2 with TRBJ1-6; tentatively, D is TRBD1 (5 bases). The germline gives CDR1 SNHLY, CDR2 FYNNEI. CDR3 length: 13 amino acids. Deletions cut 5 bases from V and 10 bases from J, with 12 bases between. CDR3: CASSWGGRSPLHF. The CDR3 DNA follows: TGTGCCAGCAGTTGGGGGGGGAGGTCACCCCTCCACTTT.

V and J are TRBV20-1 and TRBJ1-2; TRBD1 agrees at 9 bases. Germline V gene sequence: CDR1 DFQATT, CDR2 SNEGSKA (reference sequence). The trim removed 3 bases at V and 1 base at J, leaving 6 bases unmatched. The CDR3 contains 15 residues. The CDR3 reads CSASHRGRGNYGYTF. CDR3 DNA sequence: TGCAGTGCTAGTCACAGGGGGCGAGGTAACTATGGCTACACCTTC.

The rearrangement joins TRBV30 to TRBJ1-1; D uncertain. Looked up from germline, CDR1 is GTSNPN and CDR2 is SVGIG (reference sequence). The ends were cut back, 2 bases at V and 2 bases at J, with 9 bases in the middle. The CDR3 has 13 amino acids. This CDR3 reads CAWSIQINTEAFF. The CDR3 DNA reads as TGTGCCTGGAGTATTCAGATTAACACTGAAGCTTTCTTT.

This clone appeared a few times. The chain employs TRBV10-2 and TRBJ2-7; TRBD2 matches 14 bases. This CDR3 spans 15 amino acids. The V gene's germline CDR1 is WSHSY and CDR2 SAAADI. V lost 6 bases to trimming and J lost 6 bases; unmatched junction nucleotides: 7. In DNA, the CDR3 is TGCGCCAGCAGCCGACTAGCGGGAGGGCCTCTCGAGCAGTACTTC. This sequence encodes CASSRLAGGPLEQYF.

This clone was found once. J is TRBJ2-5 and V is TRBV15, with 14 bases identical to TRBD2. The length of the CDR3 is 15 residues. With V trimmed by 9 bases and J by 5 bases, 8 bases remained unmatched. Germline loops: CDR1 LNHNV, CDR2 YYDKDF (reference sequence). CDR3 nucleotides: TGTGCCACAAAGACTAGCGGGAGGGGAAGGGAGACCCAGTACTTC. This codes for CATKTSGRGRETQYF.

The CDR3 DNA follows: TGTGCCAGCAGCTTACCCGGGAGGGCCTACGAGCAGTACTTC. Its translation is CASSLPGRAYEQYF. V usage is TRBV11-2 and J usage is TRBJ2-7; 8 bases align to TRBD2. V was clipped by 2 bases and J by 2 bases; unmatched bases: 2. Per germline, CDR1 SGHAT and CDR2 FQNNGV. This CDR3 is built from 14 residues.

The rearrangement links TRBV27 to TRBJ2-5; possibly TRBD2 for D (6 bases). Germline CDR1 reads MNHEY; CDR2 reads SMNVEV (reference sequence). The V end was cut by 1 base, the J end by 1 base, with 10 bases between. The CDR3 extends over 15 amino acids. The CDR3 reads CASSLWGLSQETQYF. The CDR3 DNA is TGTGCCAGCAGTTTATGGGGACTCTCCCAAGAGACCCAGTACTTC.

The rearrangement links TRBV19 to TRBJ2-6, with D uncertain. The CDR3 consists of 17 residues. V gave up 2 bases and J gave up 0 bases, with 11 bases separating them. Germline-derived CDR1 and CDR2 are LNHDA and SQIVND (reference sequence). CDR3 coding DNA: TGTGCCAGTAGTATACTCATCACAGTCTCTGGGGCCAACGTCCTGACTTTC. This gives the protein CASSILITVSGANVLTF.